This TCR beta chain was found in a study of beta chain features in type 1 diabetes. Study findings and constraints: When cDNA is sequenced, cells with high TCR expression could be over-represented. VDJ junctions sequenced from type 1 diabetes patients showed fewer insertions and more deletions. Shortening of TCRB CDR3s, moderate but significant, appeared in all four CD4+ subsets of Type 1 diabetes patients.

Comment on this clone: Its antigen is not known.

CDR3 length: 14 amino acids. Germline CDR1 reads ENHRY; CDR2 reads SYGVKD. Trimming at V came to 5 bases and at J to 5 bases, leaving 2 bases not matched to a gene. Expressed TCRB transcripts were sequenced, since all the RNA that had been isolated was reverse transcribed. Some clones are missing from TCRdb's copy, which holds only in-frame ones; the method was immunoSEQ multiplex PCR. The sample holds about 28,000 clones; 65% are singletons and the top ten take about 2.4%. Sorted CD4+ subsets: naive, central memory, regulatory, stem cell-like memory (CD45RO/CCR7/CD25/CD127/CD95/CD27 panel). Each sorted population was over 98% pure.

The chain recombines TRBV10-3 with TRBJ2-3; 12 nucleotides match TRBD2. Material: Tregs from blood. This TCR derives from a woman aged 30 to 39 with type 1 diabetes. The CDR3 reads CAISPGLAGDTQYF. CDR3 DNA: TGTGCCATCAGTCCGGGACTAGCGGGAGATACGCAGTATTTT.